A selection of T cell receptor beta chains follows, all from one sample in a study of post-analysis software for immune sequencing data. TCRdb called the PCR reads again in MiXCR, with one record for every CDR3 protein. This sample has about 200,000 distinct CDR3 sequences, with about 30% found just once. The sample consisted of blood. Receptor source: a girl aged 2-17 years with multiple sclerosis. Each CDR3 is given with its conserved first and last residue. A D gene is named only where the DNA matches it firmly. Expanded clones are given a class, and other clones once, few, many or no size at all.

v_gene: TRBV5-1
abundance: few
d_gene: -
j_gene: TRBJ1-4
CDR3aa: CASSLAGQIATNEKLFF
CDR3nt: TGCGCCAGCAGCTTGGCAGGGCAAATTGCAACTAATGAAAAACTGTTTTTT

v_gene: TRBV30
abundance: few
d_gene: TRBD1
j_gene: TRBJ1-1
CDR3aa: CAWSGQEYTEAFF
CDR3nt: TGTGCCTGGTCGGGACAGGAGTACACTGAAGCTTTCTTT

v_gene: TRBV19
abundance: -
d_gene: TRBD1
j_gene: TRBJ2-5
CDR3aa: CASSSTGDQETQYF
CDR3nt: TGTGCCAGTAGTTCGACAGGGGACCAAGAGACCCAGTACTTC

v_gene: TRBV29-1
abundance: many
d_gene: TRBD1
j_gene: TRBJ2-5
CDR3aa: CSVPPGQAYQETQYF
CDR3nt: TGCAGCGTTCCCCCGGGACAGGCATACCAAGAGACCCAGTACTTC

v_gene: TRBV7-2
abundance: -
d_gene: TRBD1
j_gene: TRBJ2-1
CDR3aa: CASSSLTGWAYNEQFF
CDR3nt: TGTGCCAGCAGCTCCCTGACAGGGTGGGCCTACAATGAGCAGTTCTTC

v_gene: TRBV3-1
abundance: many
d_gene: TRBD1
j_gene: TRBJ2-4
CDR3aa: CASSRIQGAKNIQYF
CDR3nt: TGTGCCAGCAGCCGAATACAGGGGGCCAAAAACATTCAGTACTTC

v_gene: TRBV20-1
abundance: many
d_gene: -
j_gene: TRBJ2-7
CDR3aa: CSGGTVSSYEQYF
CDR3nt: TGCAGTGGGGGGACGGTAAGCTCCTACGAGCAGTACTTC

v_gene: TRBV11-2
abundance: -
d_gene: TRBD1
j_gene: TRBJ2-3
CDR3aa: CASSPGTGFTDTQYF
CDR3nt: TGTGCCAGCAGCCCCGGGACAGGCTTCACAGATACGCAGTATTTT

v_gene: TRBV6-2/TRBV6-3
abundance: many
d_gene: TRBD2
j_gene: TRBJ2-1
CDR3aa: CASSYSGTSRLNEQFF
CDR3nt: TGTGCCAGCAGTTACTCGGGGACTAGCCGCCTGAATGAGCAGTTCTTC

v_gene: TRBV28
abundance: many
d_gene: -
j_gene: TRBJ2-5
CDR3aa: CASSSRGPQETQYF
CDR3nt: TGTGCCAGCAGTTCCAGGGGTCCTCAAGAGACCCAGTACTTC

v_gene: TRBV6-6
abundance: many
d_gene: -
j_gene: TRBJ2-7
CDR3aa: CASSSTAESYEQYF
CDR3nt: TGTGCCAGCAGTTCTACAGCGGAATCCTACGAGCAGTACTTC

v_gene: TRBV20-1
abundance: -
d_gene: -
j_gene: TRBJ1-1
CDR3aa: CSARSGTNTEAFF
CDR3nt: TGCAGTGCTAGATCAGGGACGAACACTGAAGCTTTCTTT

v_gene: TRBV7-9
abundance: many
d_gene: -
j_gene: TRBJ2-7
CDR3aa: CASRGDWRSYEQYF
CDR3nt: TGTGCCAGCAGGGGGGATTGGCGGTCCTACGAGCAGTACTTC

v_gene: TRBV5-1
abundance: few
d_gene: -
j_gene: TRBJ2-2
CDR3aa: CASSHERTGELFF
CDR3nt: TGCGCCAGCAGCCACGAGCGGACCGGGGAGCTGTTTTTT

v_gene: TRBV5-1
abundance: few
d_gene: -
j_gene: TRBJ2-1
CDR3aa: CASSSGRGSRDFRYNEQFF
CDR3nt: TGCGCCAGCAGCAGCGGACGGGGGAGCCGGGACTTTCGATACAATGAGCAGTTCTTC

v_gene: TRBV19
abundance: -
d_gene: TRBD1
j_gene: TRBJ1-6
CDR3aa: CASTPMEGTGGSPLHF
CDR3nt: TGTGCCAGTACCCCCATGGAGGGGACAGGGGGTTCACCCCTCCACTTT

v_gene: TRBV11-2
abundance: many
d_gene: TRBD1
j_gene: TRBJ2-1
CDR3aa: CASRQGLKYNEQFF
CDR3nt: TGTGCCAGCAGACAGGGGCTAAAATACAATGAGCAGTTCTTC

v_gene: TRBV12-3/TRBV12-4
abundance: many
d_gene: TRBD2
j_gene: TRBJ2-1
CDR3aa: CASIAGGPNEQFF
CDR3nt: TGTGCCAGTATCGCGGGAGGCCCCAATGAGCAGTTCTTC

v_gene: TRBV28
abundance: -
d_gene: TRBD2
j_gene: TRBJ2-3
CDR3aa: CASSLAGVSDTQYF
CDR3nt: TGTGCCAGCAGCTTAGCGGGAGTATCGGATACGCAGTATTTT

v_gene: TRBV20-1
abundance: many
d_gene: -
j_gene: TRBJ2-7
CDR3aa: CSARVGGYEQYF
CDR3nt: TGCAGTGCTAGAGTGGGGGGCTACGAGCAGTACTTC

v_gene: TRBV4-1
abundance: many
d_gene: TRBD1
j_gene: TRBJ1-2
CDR3aa: CASSQEVAGGGYGYTF
CDR3nt: TGCGCCAGCAGCCAAGAGGTGGCAGGGGGCGGCTATGGCTACACCTTC

v_gene: TRBV20-1
abundance: many
d_gene: TRBD1
j_gene: TRBJ2-1
CDR3aa: CSAPDRGLDEQFF
CDR3nt: TGCAGTGCCCCGGACAGGGGGCTTGATGAGCAGTTCTTC

v_gene: TRBV6-2/TRBV6-3
abundance: -
d_gene: TRBD1
j_gene: TRBJ1-2
CDR3aa: CASSEGTGFVGYTF
CDR3nt: TGTGCCAGCAGTGAGGGGACAGGGTTTGTCGGCTACACCTTC

v_gene: TRBV30
abundance: -
d_gene: -
j_gene: TRBJ1-5
CDR3aa: CAWSVFFGGGQPQHF
CDR3nt: TGTGCCTGGAGTGTATTCTTTGGGGGAGGTCAGCCCCAGCATTTT

v_gene: TRBV5-1
abundance: -
d_gene: -
j_gene: TRBJ2-4
CDR3aa: CVSSLMSAEQYF
CDR3nt: TGCGTCAGCAGCTTAATGAGTGCAGAGCAGTACTTC

v_gene: TRBV7-9
abundance: -
d_gene: TRBD2
j_gene: TRBJ2-7
CDR3aa: CASSPGLAGGPVRGEQYF
CDR3nt: TGTGCCAGCAGCCCGGGTCTAGCGGGAGGGCCAGTAAGGGGCGAGCAGTACTTC

v_gene: TRBV4-2
abundance: few
d_gene: TRBD2
j_gene: TRBJ2-2
CDR3aa: CASRAGVTGELFF
CDR3nt: TGTGCCAGCAGGGCGGGGGTCACCGGGGAGCTGTTTTTT

v_gene: TRBV6-4
abundance: many
d_gene: -
j_gene: TRBJ1-2
CDR3aa: CASSERDGYGYTF
CDR3nt: TGTGCCAGCAGTGAACGGGATGGTTATGGCTACACCTTC

v_gene: TRBV24-1
abundance: many
d_gene: TRBD1
j_gene: TRBJ2-3
CDR3aa: CATSDKDRAVDTQYF
CDR3nt: TGTGCCACCAGTGATAAGGACAGGGCAGTAGATACGCAGTATTTT

v_gene: TRBV5-1
abundance: -
d_gene: -
j_gene: TRBJ2-2
CDR3aa: CASSPQTQNTGELFF
CDR3nt: TGCGCCAGCAGCCCCCAGACACAGAACACCGGGGAGCTGTTTTTT

v_gene: TRBV5-1
abundance: few
d_gene: -
j_gene: TRBJ2-5
CDR3aa: CACSSQETQYF
CDR3nt: TGCGCCTGCAGCTCACAAGAGACCCAGTACTTC

v_gene: TRBV18
abundance: few
d_gene: TRBD1
j_gene: TRBJ1-1
CDR3aa: CASSRDRLNTEAFF
CDR3nt: TGTGCCAGCTCACGGGACAGGTTGAACACTGAAGCTTTCTTT

v_gene: TRBV5-6
abundance: many
d_gene: -
j_gene: TRBJ2-3
CDR3aa: CASSPGPSTDTQYF
CDR3nt: TGTGCCAGCAGCCCCGGACCGAGCACAGATACGCAGTATTTT

v_gene: TRBV7-2
abundance: many
d_gene: -
j_gene: TRBJ2-1
CDR3aa: CASSLGRAATSFSYNEQFF
CDR3nt: TGTGCCAGCAGCTTAGGGCGAGCGGCCACCTCCTTCTCCTACAATGAGCAGTTCTTC

v_gene: TRBV11-2
abundance: -
d_gene: TRBD2
j_gene: TRBJ2-1
CDR3aa: CASSPRLKTSGGAINNEQFF
CDR3nt: TGTGCCAGCAGCCCACGACTTAAGACTAGCGGGGGGGCGATAAACAATGAGCAGTTCTTC

v_gene: TRBV28
abundance: many
d_gene: TRBD1
j_gene: TRBJ2-1
CDR3aa: CASRAGGAEPYNEQFF
CDR3nt: TGTGCCAGCAGGGCAGGGGGCGCAGAACCCTACAATGAGCAGTTCTTC

v_gene: TRBV29-1
abundance: many
d_gene: -
j_gene: TRBJ2-1
CDR3aa: CSVHRDLRNEQFF
CDR3nt: TGCAGCGTCCACCGGGACCTCAGGAATGAGCAGTTCTTC

v_gene: TRBV18
abundance: -
d_gene: TRBD1
j_gene: TRBJ2-7
CDR3aa: CASSSSTGYYEQYF
CDR3nt: TGTGCCAGCTCAAGTTCGACAGGGTACTACGAGCAGTACTTC

v_gene: TRBV5-1
abundance: -
d_gene: TRBD1
j_gene: TRBJ1-5
CDR3aa: CASSPGTATSNQPQHF
CDR3nt: TGCGCCAGCAGCCCGGGGACAGCTACTAGCAATCAGCCCCAGCATTTT

v_gene: TRBV5-1
abundance: many
d_gene: TRBD1
j_gene: TRBJ1-6
CDR3aa: CASSSGTGSYNSPLHF
CDR3nt: TGCGCCAGCAGCTCCGGGACAGGGTCATATAATTCACCCCTCCACTTT

v_gene: TRBV28
abundance: -
d_gene: -
j_gene: TRBJ1-2
CDR3aa: CASKTTARYTF
CDR3nt: TGTGCCAGCAAGACGACAGCCCGCTACACCTTC

v_gene: TRBV7-3
abundance: few
d_gene: -
j_gene: TRBJ1-1
CDR3aa: CASSFRSRGANTEAFF
CDR3nt: TGTGCCAGCAGCTTTAGGTCACGAGGAGCGAACACTGAAGCTTTCTTT

v_gene: TRBV7-2
abundance: few
d_gene: -
j_gene: TRBJ2-1
CDR3aa: CASSYTGTTGVEQFF
CDR3nt: TGTGCCAGCAGCTATACAGGGACTACCGGGGTTGAGCAGTTCTTC

v_gene: TRBV11-2
abundance: -
d_gene: TRBD1
j_gene: TRBJ1-1
CDR3aa: CASSLGTGATEAFF
CDR3nt: TGTGCCAGCAGCTTAGGGACAGGGGCCACTGAAGCTTTCTTT

v_gene: TRBV18
abundance: few
d_gene: -
j_gene: TRBJ2-1
CDR3aa: CASSPLEQGGDEQFF
CDR3nt: TGTGCCAGCTCACCACTGGAACAGGGCGGCGATGAGCAGTTCTTC

v_gene: TRBV5-1
abundance: few
d_gene: -
j_gene: TRBJ2-5
CDR3aa: CASGPLGGMETQYF
CDR3nt: TGCGCCAGCGGCCCTCTTGGGGGTATGGAGACCCAGTACTTC

v_gene: TRBV29-1
abundance: few
d_gene: -
j_gene: TRBJ1-1
CDR3aa: CSGAGVGTEAFF
CDR3nt: TGCAGCGGCGCGGGGGTGGGTACTGAAGCTTTCTTT

v_gene: TRBV20-1
abundance: -
d_gene: -
j_gene: TRBJ1-4
CDR3aa: CSARDLFGPGKNEKLFF
CDR3nt: -

v_gene: TRBV20-1
abundance: many
d_gene: -
j_gene: TRBJ1-2
CDR3aa: CSAREGHLYGYTF
CDR3nt: TGCAGTGCTAGAGAAGGACACCTCTATGGCTACACCTTC

v_gene: TRBV5-1
abundance: few
d_gene: -
j_gene: TRBJ1-1
CDR3aa: CASSFGGRAEAFF
CDR3nt: TGCGCCAGCAGCTTTGGTGGGAGGGCTGAAGCTTTCTTT

v_gene: TRBV11-2
abundance: many
d_gene: TRBD2
j_gene: TRBJ2-3
CDR3aa: CASSPRSGRARDTQYF
CDR3nt: TGTGCCAGCAGCCCCCGTAGCGGGAGGGCCAGAGATACGCAGTATTTT

v_gene: TRBV2
abundance: many
d_gene: -
j_gene: TRBJ2-3
CDR3aa: CASILQPGITDTQYF
CDR3nt: TGTGCCAGCATCCTCCAGCCGGGAATCACAGATACGCAGTATTTT

v_gene: TRBV14
abundance: few
d_gene: -
j_gene: TRBJ2-5
CDR3aa: CASSRNRVETQYF
CDR3nt: TGTGCCAGCAGCCGAAACAGGGTAGAGACCCAGTACTTC

v_gene: TRBV6-4
abundance: -
d_gene: TRBD2
j_gene: TRBJ2-1
CDR3aa: CASSVAGGSYNEQFF
CDR3nt: TGTGCCAGCAGTGTAGCGGGAGGCTCCTACAATGAGCAGTTCTTC

v_gene: TRBV7-9
abundance: -
d_gene: -
j_gene: TRBJ2-7
CDR3aa: CASIGGSPDYEQYF
CDR3nt: TGTGCCAGCATCGGTGGGTCCCCAGACTACGAGCAGTACTTC